A selection of T cell receptor beta chains follows, all from one sample in a study of blood T cell repertoires in COVID-19. Sequencing was performed with immunoSEQ multiplex PCR; in TCRdb, only in-frame clones are kept and a portion is missing. The table has 190,000 or so clones, more than 60% seen once. The material sequenced was peripheral blood. These receptors originate from a man aged 45 to 65 who had recovered from COVID-19. CDR3s leave out the opening cysteine and the closing phenylalanine or tryptophan.

v_call	j_call	cdr3_aa
TRBV29-1	TRBJ1-2	SVEGAYGYT
TRBV5-1	TRBJ2-5	ASSLSSGGTETQY
TRBV19	TRBJ1-4	ASSIQQLVHEKLF
TRBV5-4	TRBJ2-4	ASSSQFTSGKNIQY
TRBV5-1	TRBJ2-3	ASSRRGEAGSTDTQY
TRBV5-4	TRBJ2-3	ASSLVSSTDTQY
TRBV19	TRBJ2-7	ASSIGTGTPWERQY
TRBV7-2	TRBJ1-1	ASSLSLRTEAF
TRBV18	TRBJ1-5	ASSPYRGRVQPQH
TRBV2	TRBJ1-5	ATRAGTGRYQPQH
TRBV10-3	TRBJ2-2	AIRELAGGGTGELF
TRBV29-1	TRBJ2-1	SVEASLLAGVDEQF
TRBV6-1	TRBJ2-3	ASSEMGLGTDTQY
TRBV19	TRBJ1-4	ASSNRGTFINEKLF
TRBV19	TRBJ2-7	ASSIGRVDEQY
TRBV14	TRBJ1-2	ASSQERTGRGYT
TRBV5-5	TRBJ2-7	ASSPGTSGTSEQY
TRBV4-1	TRBJ2-2	ASSQGQGRWADTGELF
TRBV28	TRBJ2-4	ASSPRDFRGIQY
TRBV15	TRBJ1-4	ATSRLLKTGNEKLF
TRBV4-1	TRBJ1-5	ASSQILVSNQPQH
TRBV7-6	TRBJ2-1	ASSLAGVAYNEQF
TRBV6-5	TRBJ1-2	ASSPRGRAGYGYT
TRBV3-1/TRBV3-2	TRBJ1-2	ASSQEAGNYGYT
TRBV19	TRBJ2-3	ASNPGGARYMDTQY
TRBV3-1/TRBV3-2	TRBJ2-7	ASSRKPEFEQY
TRBV19	TRBJ1-4	ASSIEGTYNEKLF
TRBV9	TRBJ2-1	ASSVGGANYNEQF
TRBV30	TRBJ2-1	AWSVRESGNEQF
TRBV5-1	TRBJ1-1	ASSLDSQNTEAF
TRBV21-1	TRBJ2-5	ASSTTHREETQY
TRBV5-1	TRBJ2-5	ASSLLGRQETQY
TRBV19	TRBJ1-1	ASSVDRVGTEAF
TRBV6-1	TRBJ2-2	ASSVLTGGDFGELF
TRBV9	TRBJ2-2	ASSVETDRGELF
TRBV30	TRBJ1-5	AWSDNDRGLYNQPQH
TRBV6-5	TRBJ1-5	ASSSYSYSNQPQH
TRBV4-1	TRBJ2-5	ASSQVWTSGSIETQY
TRBV5-4	TRBJ2-5	ASSLGQGDQETQY
TRBV7-8	TRBJ2-2	ASSYSGTRSTGELF
TRBV5-1	TRBJ2-6	ASSLSAGIGGANVLT
TRBV6-2/TRBV6-3	TRBJ2-3	ASSERESTDTQY
TRBV27	TRBJ2-1	ASRRDLAGGRNEQF
TRBV2	TRBJ2-5	ASSEEAGGETQY
TRBV28	TRBJ1-1	ASSLIIQGPEAF
TRBV25-1	TRBJ2-7	ASGGQGSDEQY
TRBV19	TRBJ2-1	ASSTQRAGKTNEQF
TRBV10-3	TRBJ2-1	AISSLAGVVNEQF
TRBV6-5	TRBJ1-1	ASSPTDRLNTEAF
TRBV29-1	TRBJ2-5	SVGTGQY
TRBV19	TRBJ2-7	ASRKSGDSSYEQY
TRBV7-9	TRBJ2-1	ASSETSGRYNEQF
TRBV5-4	TRBJ1-1	ASSLSSDTEAF